The clone carrying this T cell receptor beta chain was counted only a few times. The antigen is unknown. The sample comes from a study of T cells in Graves' hyperthyroidism and ophthalmopathy. Findings and caveats of the study: The blood repertoire included most of the expanded thyroid clonotypes above 0.001. Separation of ophthalmopathy from stable hyperthyroidism was achieved by a 13 V-J model. Ophthalmopathy was model-predicted a median around seven months pre-onset.

Amplification of TCR beta CDR3 regions used RNA as the template. First-round RT-PCR with HTBI primers amplified the TCR CDR3 region. TCRdb re-called the multiplex PCR reads through MiXCR, storing one row per CDR3 protein. The table includes roughly 280,000 distinct CDR3 sequences, 17% detected once. Using around 10 ml of fresh peripheral blood, PBMCs were prepared. Germline loops: CDR1 SGHRS, CDR2 YFSETQ. The length of the CDR3 is 14 residues. Trimming took off 7 bases at V and 2 bases at J, with 12 bases between the two ends. J is TRBJ2-2 and V is TRBV5-1; perhaps TRBD2 as D (5 bases). Sequenced: blood. This TCR was recovered from a woman aged 55-69 years with Graves' ophthalmopathy. The CDR3 is CASQRSGNTGELFF. Here the CDR3 DNA reads TGCGCCAGCCAGCGGAGCGGCAACACCGGGGAGCTGTTTTTT.